This T cell receptor (beta chain) came from a study of CD8 T cells in Susac syndrome. RNA was extracted with the RNeasy kit, and a quantity of roughly 0.45 to 1 ug was reverse transcribed using random hexamers. Amplification of TCR beta CDR3 used immunoSEQ multiplex PCR across 54 Vbeta and 13 Jbeta. TCRdb re-called the immunoSEQ multiplex PCR reads through MiXCR, storing one row per CDR3 protein. The repertoire includes around 230,000 distinct CDR3 sequences, around 96% of them detected once, and around 0.099% sits in the top ten. Sequencing input: CD4+ T cells from PBMCs. The receptor was derived from a human donor with multiple sclerosis.

CDR3 DNA sequence: TGCAGTGCTAGTCTGGGGGGAACCTACGAGCAGTACTTC. As protein: CSASLGGTYEQYF. This chain connects TRBV20-1 to TRBJ2-7; D might be TRBD2 (6 bases). Trimming pared 3 bases from V and 2 bases from J, leaving 11 bases between. Germline assignment: CDR1 DFQATT and CDR2 SNEGSKA (reference sequence). The CDR3 runs 13 residues.